This TCR beta chain was captured in a study of response to subunit inactivated influenza vaccine. Study findings and constraints: T cells newly recruited by each seasonal influenza vaccination are few, the authors suggested.

MiXCR, applied by TCRdb to the RT-PCR reads, yields one record per CDR3 protein. Of more than 250,000 distinct CDR3 sequences in the sample, 21% were seen once. This clonotype has just a few counts. Its antigen remains unknown. Trimming left V 2 bases short and J 4 bases short, with 9 bases between. The germline gives CDR1 LGHNA, CDR2 YNFKEQ. CDR3 length: 14 amino acids. The sample consisted of PBMCs from blood, taken 21 months after vaccination. This clonotype was sampled from a man aged 50 to 75 who received an inactivated influenza vaccine. V usage is TRBV4-2 and J usage is TRBJ1-5; no clear D. For the CDR3, the DNA is TGTGCCAGCAGCCAATCGCGGGTTAATCAGCCCCAGCATTTT. This encodes CASSQSRVNQPQHF.